Here is one T cell receptor (beta chain) with its context. This sample is drawn from a study of blood T cell repertoires in COVID-19. Germline-derived CDR1 and CDR2 are KGHSH and LQKENI. The CDR3 is made up of 15 amino acids. V was shortened by 3 bases and J by 2 bases, with 13 bases between the two germline ends. The method was immunoSEQ multiplex PCR; TCRdb's version includes in-frame clones alone and lacks a portion of them. The profile shows about 240,000 clones, about 82% of them singletons. This rearrangement joins TRBV18 to TRBJ1-2; possible D gene TRBD1, 6 bases. The TCR comes from a man aged 80 or over with acute or convalescent COVID-19. Sequencing was carried out using peripheral blood. The CDR3 sequence is CASSPGHLLNYGYTF. CDR3 DNA sequence: TGTGCCAGCTCACCGGGACATCTCCTGAACTATGGCTACACCTTC.